This T cell receptor (beta chain) comes out of a study of T cells in Graves' hyperthyroidism and ophthalmopathy. TCR beta CDR3 sequences were amplified from RNA transcripts. Primed by the HTBI set, a first-round RT-PCR was run on the TCR CDR3. One entry per CDR3 protein, called by TCRdb with MiXCR from the multiplex PCR reads. This sample has fewer than 350,000 distinct CDR3 sequences, with around 20% found just once. With 6 bases removed from V and 0 bases from J, the gap between germline ends came to 12 bases. The CDR3 totals 16 residues. The V gene's germline CDR1 is SNHLY and CDR2 FYNNEI. Material: blood. This rearrangement joins TRBV2 to TRBJ1-6; D unresolved. This clonotype was sampled from a woman aged 50 to 60 with Graves' hyperthyroidism. The CDR3 bases are TGTGCCAGCAGACCGGACCTGCGCTCCTATAATTCACCCCTCCACTTT. It translates to CASRPDLRSYNSPLHF.